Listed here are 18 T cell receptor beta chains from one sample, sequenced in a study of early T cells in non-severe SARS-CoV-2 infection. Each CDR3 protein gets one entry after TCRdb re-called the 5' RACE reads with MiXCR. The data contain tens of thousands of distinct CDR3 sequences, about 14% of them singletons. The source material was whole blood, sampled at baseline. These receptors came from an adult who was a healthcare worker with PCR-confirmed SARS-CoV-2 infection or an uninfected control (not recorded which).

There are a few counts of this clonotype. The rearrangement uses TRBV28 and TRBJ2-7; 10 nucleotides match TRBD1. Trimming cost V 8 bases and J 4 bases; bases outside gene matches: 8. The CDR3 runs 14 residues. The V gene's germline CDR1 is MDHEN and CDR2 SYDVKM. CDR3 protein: CASGTGTGVYEQYF. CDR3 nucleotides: TGTGCCAGCGGTACGGGGACAGGGGTGTACGAGCAGTACTTC. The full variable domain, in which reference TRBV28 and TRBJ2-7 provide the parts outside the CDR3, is DVKVTQSSRYLVKRTGEKVFLECVQDMDHENMFWYRQDPGLGLRLIYFSYDVKMKEKGDIPEGYSVSREKKERFSLILESASTNQTSMYLCASGTGTGVYEQYFGPGTRLTVT.

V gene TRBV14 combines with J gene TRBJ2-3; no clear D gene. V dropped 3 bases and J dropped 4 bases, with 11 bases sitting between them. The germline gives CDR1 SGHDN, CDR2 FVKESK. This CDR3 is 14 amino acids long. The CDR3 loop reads CASSQPAKPDTQYF. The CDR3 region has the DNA TGTGCCAGCAGCCAGCCCGCTAAGCCAGATACGCAGTATTTT.

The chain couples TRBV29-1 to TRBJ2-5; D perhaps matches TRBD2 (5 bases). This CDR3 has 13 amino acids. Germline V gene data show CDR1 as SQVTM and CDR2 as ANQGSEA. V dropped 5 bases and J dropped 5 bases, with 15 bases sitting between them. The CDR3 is CSVIARAPETQYF. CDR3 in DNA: TGCAGCGTTATTGCGCGGGCGCCGGAGACCCAGTACTTC.

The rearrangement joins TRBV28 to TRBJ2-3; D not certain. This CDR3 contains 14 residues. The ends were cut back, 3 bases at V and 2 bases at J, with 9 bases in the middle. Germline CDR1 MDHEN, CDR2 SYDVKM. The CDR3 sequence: CASSFQKPTDTQYF. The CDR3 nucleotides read TGTGCCAGCAGTTTTCAGAAACCCACAGATACGCAGTATTTT.

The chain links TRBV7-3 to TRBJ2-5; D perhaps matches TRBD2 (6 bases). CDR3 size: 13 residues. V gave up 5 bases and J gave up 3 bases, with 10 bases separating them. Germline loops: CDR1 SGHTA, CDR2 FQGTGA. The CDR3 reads CASSLREKETQYF. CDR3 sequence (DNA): TGTGCCAGCAGCCTCCGGGAGAAAGAGACCCAGTACTTC. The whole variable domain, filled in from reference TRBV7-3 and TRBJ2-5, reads GAGVSQTPSNKVTEKGKYVELRCDPISGHTALYWYRQSLGQGPEFLIYFQGTGAADDSGLPNDRFFAVRPEGSVSTLKIQRTERGDSAVYLCASSLREKETQYFGPGTRLLVL.

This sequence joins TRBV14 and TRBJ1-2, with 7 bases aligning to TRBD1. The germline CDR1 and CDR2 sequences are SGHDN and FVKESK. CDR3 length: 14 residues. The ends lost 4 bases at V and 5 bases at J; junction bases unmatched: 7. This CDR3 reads CASSPGTAGYGYTF. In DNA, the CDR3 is TGTGCCAGCAGCCCCGGGACAGCGGGATATGGCTACACCTTC.

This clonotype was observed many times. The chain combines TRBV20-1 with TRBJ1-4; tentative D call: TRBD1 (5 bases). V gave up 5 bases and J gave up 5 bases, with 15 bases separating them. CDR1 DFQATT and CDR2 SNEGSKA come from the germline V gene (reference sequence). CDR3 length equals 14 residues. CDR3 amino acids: CSALTGTTNEKLFF. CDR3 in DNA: TGCAGTGCTCTTACCGGGACGACGAATGAAAAACTGTTTTTT.

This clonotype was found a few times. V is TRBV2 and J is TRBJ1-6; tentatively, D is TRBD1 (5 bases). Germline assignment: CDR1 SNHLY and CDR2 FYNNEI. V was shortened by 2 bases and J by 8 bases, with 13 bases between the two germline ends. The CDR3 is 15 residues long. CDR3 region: CASSEIGGGDSPLHF. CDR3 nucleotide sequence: TGTGCCAGCAGTGAAATTGGGGGAGGGGATTCACCCCTCCACTTT.

This CDR3 reads CASSPWASGTYEQYF. CDR3 DNA: TGTGCCAGCAGTCCTTGGGCTAGCGGGACCTACGAGCAGTACTTC. This chain links TRBV28 with TRBJ2-7, with 9 bases identical to TRBD2. Trimming removed 5 bases from V and 2 bases from J; junction bases left unmatched: 7. Germline V lookup: CDR1 MDHEN, CDR2 SYDVKM. This CDR3 is built from 15 residues.

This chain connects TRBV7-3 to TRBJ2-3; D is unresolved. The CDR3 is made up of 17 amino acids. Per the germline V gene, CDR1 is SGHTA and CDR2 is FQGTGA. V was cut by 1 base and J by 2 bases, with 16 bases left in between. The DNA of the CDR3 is TGTGCCAGCAGCTTAAAAGGCACAGCGTACTTCACAGATACGCAGTATTTT. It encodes CASSLKGTAYFTDTQYF.

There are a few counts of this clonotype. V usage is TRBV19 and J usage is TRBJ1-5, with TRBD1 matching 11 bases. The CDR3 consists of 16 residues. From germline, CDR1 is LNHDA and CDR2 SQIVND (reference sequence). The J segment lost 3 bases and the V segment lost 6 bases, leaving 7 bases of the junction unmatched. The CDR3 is CASSRTGGLVNQPQHF. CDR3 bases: TGTGCCAGTAGCCGGACAGGGGGCCTTGTCAATCAGCCCCAGCATTTT.

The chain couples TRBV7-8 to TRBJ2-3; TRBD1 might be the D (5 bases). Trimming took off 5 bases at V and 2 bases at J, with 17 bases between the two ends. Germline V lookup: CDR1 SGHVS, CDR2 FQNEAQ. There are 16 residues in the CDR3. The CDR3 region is CASSPWGQTNTDTQYF. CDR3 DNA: TGTGCCAGCAGCCCTTGGGGCCAAACGAACACAGATACGCAGTATTTT.

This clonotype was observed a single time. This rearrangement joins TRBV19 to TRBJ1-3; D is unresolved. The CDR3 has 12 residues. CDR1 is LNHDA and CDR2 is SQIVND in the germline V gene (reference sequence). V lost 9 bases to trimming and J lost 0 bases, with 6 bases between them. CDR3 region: CASLSSGNTIYF. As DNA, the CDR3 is TGTGCCAGCCTAAGCTCTGGAAACACCATATATTTT.

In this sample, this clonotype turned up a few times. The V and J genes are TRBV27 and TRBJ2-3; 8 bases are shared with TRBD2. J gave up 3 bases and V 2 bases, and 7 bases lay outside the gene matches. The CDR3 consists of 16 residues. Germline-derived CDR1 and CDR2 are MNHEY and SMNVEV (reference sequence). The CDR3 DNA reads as TGTGCCAGCAGTTTACTCTCTCAGCGGGAGACAGATACGCAGTATTTT. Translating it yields CASSLLSQRETDTQYF.

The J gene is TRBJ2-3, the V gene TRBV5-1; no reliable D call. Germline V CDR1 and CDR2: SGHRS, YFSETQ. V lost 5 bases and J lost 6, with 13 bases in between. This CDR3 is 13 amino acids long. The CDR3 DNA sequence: TGCGCCAGCAGTCAACCCCCCGCGGATACGCAGTATTTT. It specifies CASSQPPADTQYF.

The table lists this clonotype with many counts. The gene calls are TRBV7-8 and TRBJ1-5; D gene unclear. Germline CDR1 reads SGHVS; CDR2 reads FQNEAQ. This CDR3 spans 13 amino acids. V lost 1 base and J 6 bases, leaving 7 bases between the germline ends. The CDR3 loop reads CASSLEEGQPQHF. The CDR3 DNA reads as TGTGCCAGCAGCTTAGAGGAGGGTCAGCCCCAGCATTTT.

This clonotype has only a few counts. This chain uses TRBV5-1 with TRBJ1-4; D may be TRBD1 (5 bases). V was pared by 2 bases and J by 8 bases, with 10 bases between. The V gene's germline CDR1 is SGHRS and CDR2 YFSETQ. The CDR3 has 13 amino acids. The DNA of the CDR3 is TGCGCCAGCAGCTTAAGGGGTAACGAAAAACTGTTTTTT. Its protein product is CASSLRGNEKLFF.

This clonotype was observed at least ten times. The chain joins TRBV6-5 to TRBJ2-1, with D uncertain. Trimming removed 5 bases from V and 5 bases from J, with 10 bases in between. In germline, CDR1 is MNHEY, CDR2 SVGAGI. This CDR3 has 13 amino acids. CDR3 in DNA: TGTGCCAGCAGTGCGGACGTCGACAATGAGCAGTTCTTC. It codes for CASSADVDNEQFF.